This TCR beta chain comes out of a study of blood T cell repertoires in COVID-19. Losses at the gene ends were 6 bases for V and 2 bases for J; bases not matched to a gene: 7. Germline CDR1 MDHEN, CDR2 SYDVKM. The CDR3 sequence is 16 residues long. Donors were grouped by their self-reported clinical history. Profiling relied on immunoSEQ multiplex PCR, and the TCRdb table lists in-frame clones only, not all of them. The sample has approximately 160,000 clones, roughly 87% seen once; the top ten hold roughly 7.3%. The receptor was isolated from a woman aged 45 to 65 who had recovered from COVID-19. V and J are TRBV28 and TRBJ1-5; the match to TRBD1 covers 10 bases. Sequencing input: PBMCs or T cells enriched from blood (not recorded which). CDR3 protein: CASSPAGTGGNQPQHF. CDR3 DNA: TGTGCCAGCAGCCCAGCTGGGACAGGGGGCAATCAGCCCCAGCATTTT.